This T cell receptor (beta chain) was identified in a study of Ad26.COV2.S vaccination and SARS-CoV-2 variants. Measured with immunoSEQ multiplex PCR; TCRdb has only the in-frame clones, and not every one. The top ten clones hold roughly 3.2% of a sample with 400,000 or so clones, around 85% of them seen once. The CDR3 is 12 amino acids. Germline-derived CDR1 and CDR2 are MNHEY and SVGEGT. Losses at the gene ends were 5 bases for V and 7 bases for J; bases not matched to a gene: 4. Treatment meaning: some 19 received Ad26.COV2.S at low or high dose, single or two shots; roughly five received placebo; per-sample allocation not given. Vaccine and placebo recipients were sampled on day 63 after the first injection.

The sequence was obtained from a person aged 18-65 years who received the Ad26.COV2.S COVID-19 vaccine or a placebo. Sequencing used peripheral blood, obtained in a trial of Ad26.COV2.S vaccine versus placebo. The rearrangement joins TRBV6-2 or TRBV6-3 to TRBJ1-1, with 7 positions matching TRBD1. The CDR3 loop is CASSGTGVEAFF. As DNA, the CDR3 is TGTGCCAGCAGTGGAACAGGGGTTGAAGCTTTCTTT.